This T cell receptor (beta chain) was documented in a study of blood T cells in healthy people across ages. The wider study: About one barcoded beta molecule per two T cells was the capture yield of template switching. General study points: Leaving the PBMCs unsorted stopped any conclusive comparison of naive versus antigen-experienced cells. Naive T cell percentage by flow cytometry tracked strongly with beta diversity.

With V trimmed by 5 bases and J by 8 bases, 13 bases remained unmatched. The CDR3 length is 16 residues. Germline CDR1 reads MNHEY; CDR2 reads SVGEGT. Then a second PCR, running roughly 7 to 11 cycles, was carried out with a sample-barcoded 5' primer and a J-beta primer mix. Each cDNA molecule was tagged by a template-switch adaptor with 12 random nucleotides. TCRdb processed the 5' RACE reads anew with MiXCR; each CDR3 protein has one entry. In the table there are 890,000 or so distinct CDR3 sequences, approximately 67% of which are singletons. With respect to this clonotype: Its target is unknown.

The source of this sequence is a man in his thirties or forties in good health. This rearrangement joins TRBV6-2 or TRBV6-3 to TRBJ2-3, with TRBD2 matching 10 bases. Sequenced: blood. The CDR3 loop is CASSAGGAGGPGTQYF. In DNA, the CDR3 is TGTGCCAGCAGTGCCGGGGGAGCGGGAGGGCCTGGTACGCAGTATTTT.